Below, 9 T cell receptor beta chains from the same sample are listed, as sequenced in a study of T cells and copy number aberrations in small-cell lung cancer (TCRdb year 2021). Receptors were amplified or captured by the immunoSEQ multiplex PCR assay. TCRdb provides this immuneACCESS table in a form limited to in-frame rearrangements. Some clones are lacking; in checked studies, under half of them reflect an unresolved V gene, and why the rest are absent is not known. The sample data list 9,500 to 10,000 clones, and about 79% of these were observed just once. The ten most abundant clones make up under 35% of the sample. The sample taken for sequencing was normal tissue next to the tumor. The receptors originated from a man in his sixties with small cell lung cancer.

The CDR3 loop reads CASSRDATDTQYF. CDR3 sequence (DNA): TGTGCCAGCAGCCGGGACGCCACAGATACGCAGTATTTT. The chain uses TRBV6-1 and TRBJ2-3; D may match TRBD1 or TRBD2 (5 bases each). Between the trimmed V and J ends, which lost 6 bases and 2 bases, there was a span of 9 bases. Germline V gene data show CDR1 as MNHNS and CDR2 as SASEGT. This CDR3 comprises 13 residues.

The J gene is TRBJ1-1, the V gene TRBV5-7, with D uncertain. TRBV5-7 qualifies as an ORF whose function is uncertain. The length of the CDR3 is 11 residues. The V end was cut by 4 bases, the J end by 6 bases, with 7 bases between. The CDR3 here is CASSLGAEAFF. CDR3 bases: TGTGCCAGCAGCCTCGGTGCTGAAGCTTTCTTT.

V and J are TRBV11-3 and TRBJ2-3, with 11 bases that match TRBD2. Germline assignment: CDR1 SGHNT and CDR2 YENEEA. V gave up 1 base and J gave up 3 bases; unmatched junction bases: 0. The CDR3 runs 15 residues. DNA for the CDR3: TGTGCCAGCAGCTTAGGGACTAGCGGGACAGATACGCAGTATTTT. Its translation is CASSLGTSGTDTQYF.

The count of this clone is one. CDR3 in DNA: TGTGCCTGGAGTGTAAAGGGGTTGGGCTATGGCTACACCTTC. It is translated as CAWSVKGLGYGYTF. The chain joins TRBV30 to TRBJ1-2, with D possibly TRBD1 on 5 matching bases. There are 14 residues in the CDR3. Germline loops: CDR1 GTSNPN, CDR2 SVGIG (reference sequence). V was shortened by 0 bases and J by 4 bases, with 12 bases between the two germline ends.

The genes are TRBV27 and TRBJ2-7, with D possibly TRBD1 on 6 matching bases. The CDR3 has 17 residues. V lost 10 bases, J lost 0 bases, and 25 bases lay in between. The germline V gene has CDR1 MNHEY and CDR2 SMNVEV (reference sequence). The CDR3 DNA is TGTGCCAACACTACACAGGGACGAATAGGGTTCTCCTACGAGCAGTACTTC. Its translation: CANTTQGRIGFSYEQYF.

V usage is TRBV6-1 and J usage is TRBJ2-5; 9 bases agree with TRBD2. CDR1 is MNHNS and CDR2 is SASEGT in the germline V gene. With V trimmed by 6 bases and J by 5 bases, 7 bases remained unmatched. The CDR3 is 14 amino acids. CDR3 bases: TGTGCCAGCAGCCTAGCGGGGCCCGCTGAGACCCAGTACTTC. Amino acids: CASSLAGPAETQYF.

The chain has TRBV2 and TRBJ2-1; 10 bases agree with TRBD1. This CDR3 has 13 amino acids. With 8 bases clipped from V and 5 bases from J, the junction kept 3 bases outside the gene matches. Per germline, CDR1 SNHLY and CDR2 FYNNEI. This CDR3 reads CASGGTGDNEQFF. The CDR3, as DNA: TGTGCCAGCGGCGGGACAGGGGACAATGAGCAGTTCTTC.

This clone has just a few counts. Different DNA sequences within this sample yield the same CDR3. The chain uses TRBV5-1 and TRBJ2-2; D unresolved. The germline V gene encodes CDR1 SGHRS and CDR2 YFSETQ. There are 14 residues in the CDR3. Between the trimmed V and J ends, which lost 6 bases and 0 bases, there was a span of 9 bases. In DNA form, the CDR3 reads TGCGCCAGCACCCGGGCCTCGAACACCGGGGAGCTGTTTTTT. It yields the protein CASTRASNTGELFF.

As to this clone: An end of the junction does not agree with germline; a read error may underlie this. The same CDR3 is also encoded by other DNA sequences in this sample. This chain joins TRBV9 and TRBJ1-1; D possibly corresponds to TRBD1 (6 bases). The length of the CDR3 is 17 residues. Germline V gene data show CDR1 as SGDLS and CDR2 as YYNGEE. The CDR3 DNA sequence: TGTGCCAGCAGCGTGGGGGGCGGCCGGGAAGGGAACTCTGAAGCTTTCTTT. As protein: CASSVGGGREGNSEAFF.